This TCR beta chain was captured by sequencing in a study of T cell responses to AZD1222 COVID-19 vaccine. About this clone itself: What it binds is not known.

The CDR3 spans 15 residues. In germline, CDR1 is GTSNPN, CDR2 SVGIG (reference sequence). After removal of 7 bases from V and 7 bases from J, the junction contained 8 bases not matched to a gene. Findings and limits, study-wide: CD4 TCRs associated with vaccination spanned spike, dominating at 160-218 and 743-854.

Some clones are missing from TCRdb's copy, which holds only in-frame ones; the method was immunoSEQ multiplex PCR. The sample includes 130,000 to 150,000 clones, 91% of them seen just once. The V call is TRBV30, the J call TRBJ2-1, with 15 bases aligning to TRBD2. This clonotype was obtained from an adult in good health. The source material was peripheral blood, sampled on day 0 of AZD1222 vaccination. The CDR3 DNA is TGTGCCTTCCCACGGACTAGCGGGAGGGGTAATGAGCAGTTCTTC. This encodes CAFPRTSGRGNEQFF.